A single sample gave rise to the 3 T cell receptor beta chains below, sequenced in a study of blood T cell repertoires in COVID-19 (dated by TCRdb to 2020 to 2022). The library was built by means of the immunoSEQ multiplex PCR assay. The table comes from immuneACCESS by way of TCRdb, which keeps in-frame sequences with V and J called. Part of the clones is missing from these tables; in studies checked, under half for an unresolved V gene and the rest for unknown reasons. The sample table contains 120,000 or so clones; only one count was recorded for about 80% of them. The top ten hold roughly 15% of the sample. Source material: peripheral blood. These receptors were obtained from a woman aged 45-59 years with acute or convalescent COVID-19.

This clone was observed a few times. The chain couples TRBV4-2 to TRBJ2-3; possibly TRBD2 for D (6 bases). Trimming stripped 4 bases from V and 3 bases from J, with 14 bases between. Germline CDR1 and CDR2: LGHNA and YNFKEQ. There are 15 residues in the CDR3. CDR3 DNA sequence: TGTGCCAGCAGCCCAGAGGCGCGGGGAACAGATACGCAGTATTTT. Translating it yields CASSPEARGTDTQYF.

This chain joins TRBV5-4 and TRBJ1-6; TRBD1 agrees at 8 bases. Germline CDR1 SGHNT, CDR2 YYREEE (reference sequence). This CDR3 contains 14 residues. V shed 2 bases and J 7 bases; nucleotides not matched to a gene: 2. Here the CDR3 DNA reads TGTGCCAGCAGCTTACAGGGGGTCAATTCACCCCTCCACTTT. This codes for CASSLQGVNSPLHF.

The genes are TRBV13 and TRBJ2-5, with D perhaps matching TRBD2 (6 bases). CDR1 and CDR2 (germline): PRHDT, FYEKMQ (reference sequence). V lost 4 bases and J 2 bases, leaving 23 bases between the germline ends. The CDR3 extends over 18 amino acids. DNA of the CDR3: TGTGCCAGCAGCTCCGTTCGGGGGTCCGGTCGGGATCAAGAGACCCAGTACTTC. It translates to CASSSVRGSGRDQETQYF.